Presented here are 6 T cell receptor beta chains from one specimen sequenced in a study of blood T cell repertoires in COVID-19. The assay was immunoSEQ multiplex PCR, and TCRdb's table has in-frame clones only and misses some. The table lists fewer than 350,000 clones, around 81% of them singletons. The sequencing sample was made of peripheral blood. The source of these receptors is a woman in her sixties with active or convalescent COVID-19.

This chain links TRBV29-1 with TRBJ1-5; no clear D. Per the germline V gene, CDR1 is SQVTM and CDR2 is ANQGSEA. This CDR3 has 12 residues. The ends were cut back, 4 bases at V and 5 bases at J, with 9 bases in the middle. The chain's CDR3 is CSVGREDQPQHF. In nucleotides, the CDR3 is TGCAGCGTTGGACGGGAGGATCAGCCCCAGCATTTT.

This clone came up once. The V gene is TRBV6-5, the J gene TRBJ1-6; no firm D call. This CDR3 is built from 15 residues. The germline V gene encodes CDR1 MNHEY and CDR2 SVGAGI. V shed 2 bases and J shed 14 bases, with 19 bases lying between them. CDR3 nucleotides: TGTGCCAGCAGTTACGGATTCGACCCGAGGCGCACCCTCCACTTT. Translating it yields CASSYGFDPRRTLHF.

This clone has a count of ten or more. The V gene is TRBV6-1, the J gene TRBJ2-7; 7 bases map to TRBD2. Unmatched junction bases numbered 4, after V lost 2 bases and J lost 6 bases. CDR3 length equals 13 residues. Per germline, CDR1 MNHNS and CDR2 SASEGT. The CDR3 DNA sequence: TGTGCCAGCAGTGAACGAGGGAGGGCCGAGCAGTACTTC. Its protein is CASSERGRAEQYF.

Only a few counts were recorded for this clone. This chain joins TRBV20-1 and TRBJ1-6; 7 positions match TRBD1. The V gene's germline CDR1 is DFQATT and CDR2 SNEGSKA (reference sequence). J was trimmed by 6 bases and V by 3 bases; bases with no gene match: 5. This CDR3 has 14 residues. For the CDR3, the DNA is TGCAGTGCTAGTCCCGGGACAGTTAATTCACCCCTCCACTTT. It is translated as CSASPGTVNSPLHF.

The CDR3 DNA reads TGTGCCAGCTCACCGGGACTAGCGGGGGGCCCCCCCCTGGAGCAGTACTTC. The encoded protein is CASSPGLAGGPPLEQYF. V gene TRBV18 combines with J gene TRBJ2-7, with TRBD2 identical over 15 bases. Germline V gene sequence: CDR1 KGHSH, CDR2 LQKENI. The CDR3 is 17 residues long. The ends lost 3 bases at V and 7 bases at J; junction bases unmatched: 10.

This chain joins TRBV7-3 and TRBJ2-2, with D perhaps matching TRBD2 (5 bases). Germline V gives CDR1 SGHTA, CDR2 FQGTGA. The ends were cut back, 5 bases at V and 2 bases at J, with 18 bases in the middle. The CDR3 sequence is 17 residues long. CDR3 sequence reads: CASSPRAFQFNTGELFF. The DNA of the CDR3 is TGTGCCAGCAGCCCGAGGGCTTTTCAATTCAACACCGGGGAGCTGTTTTTT.